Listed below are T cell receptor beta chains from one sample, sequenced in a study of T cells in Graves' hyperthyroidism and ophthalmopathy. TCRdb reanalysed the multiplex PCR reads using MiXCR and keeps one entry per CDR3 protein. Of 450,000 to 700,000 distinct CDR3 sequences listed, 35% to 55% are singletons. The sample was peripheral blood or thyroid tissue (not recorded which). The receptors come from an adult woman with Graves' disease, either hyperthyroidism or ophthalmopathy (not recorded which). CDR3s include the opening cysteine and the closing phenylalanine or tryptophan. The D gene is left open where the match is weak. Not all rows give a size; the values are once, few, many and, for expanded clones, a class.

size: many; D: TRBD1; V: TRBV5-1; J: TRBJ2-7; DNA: TGCGCCAGCGTCCGGGACAGTGGCTCCTACGAGCAGTACTTC; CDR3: CASVRDSGSYEQYF
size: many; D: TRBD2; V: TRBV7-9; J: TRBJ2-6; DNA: TGTGCCAGCAGCCCCGGGGGGTGGGTCCGGAGCTCTGGGGCCAACGTCCTGACTTTC; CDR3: CASSPGGWVRSSGANVLTF
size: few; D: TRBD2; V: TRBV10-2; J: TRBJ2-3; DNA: TGCGCCAGCAGTGAGTGGGCTAGCGGGAGCACAGATACGCAGTATTTT; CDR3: CASSEWASGSTDTQYF
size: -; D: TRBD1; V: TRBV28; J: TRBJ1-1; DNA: TGTGCCAGCAGTGTCATCAGGACAGGAAGCACTGAAGCTTTCTTT; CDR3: CASSVIRTGSTEAFF
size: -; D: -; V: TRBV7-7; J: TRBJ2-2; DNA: TGTGCTAGCAGCTTAGACGCGGAAGCGGGCGGGGAGCTGTTTTTT; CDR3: CASSLDAEAGGELFF
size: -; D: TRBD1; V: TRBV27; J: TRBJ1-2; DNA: TGTGCCAGCAGTCAATACGACAGGGGCCACTATGGCTACACCTTC; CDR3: CASSQYDRGHYGYTF
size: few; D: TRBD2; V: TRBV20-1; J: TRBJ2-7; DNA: TGCAGTGCTCCGCGACTAGCGGAACCCTACGAGCAGTACTTC; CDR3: CSAPRLAEPYEQYF
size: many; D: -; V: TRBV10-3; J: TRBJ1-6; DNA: TGTGCCATCAGGGTTCAAGTCCTCGATAATTCACCCCTCCACTTT; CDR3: CAIRVQVLDNSPLHF
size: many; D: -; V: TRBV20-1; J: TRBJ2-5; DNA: TGCAGTGCTAGCATGTACCAAGAGACCCAGTACTTC; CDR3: CSASMYQETQYF
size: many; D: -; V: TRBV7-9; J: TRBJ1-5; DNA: TGTGCCAGCAGCCCGACAGGATTTCAGCCCCAGCATTTT; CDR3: CASSPTGFQPQHF
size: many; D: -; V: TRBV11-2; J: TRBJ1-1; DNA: TGTGCCAGCAGCCCAATTCCGCAGACTGAAGCTTTCTTT; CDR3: CASSPIPQTEAFF
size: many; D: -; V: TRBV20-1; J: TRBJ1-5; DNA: TGCAGTGCGTCACAGTATAGCAATCAGCCCCAGCATTTT; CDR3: CSASQYSNQPQHF
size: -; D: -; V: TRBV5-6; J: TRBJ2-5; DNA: TGTGCCAGCAGCTTAGGTGTGGGGACGAGTGAGACCCAGTACTTC; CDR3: CASSLGVGTSETQYF
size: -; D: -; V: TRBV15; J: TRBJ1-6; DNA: TGTGCCACCAGCAGAGATCCGGTAGGGAGTAATTCACCCCTCCACTTT; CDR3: CATSRDPVGSNSPLHF
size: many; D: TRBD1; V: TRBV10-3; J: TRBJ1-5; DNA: TGTGCCATCAGTGAGCCCGGGACAGACGATCAGCCCCAGCATTTT; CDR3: CAISEPGTDDQPQHF
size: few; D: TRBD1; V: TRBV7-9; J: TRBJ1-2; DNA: TGTGCCAGCAGCTTGTTATCCAAAGGGGGCGCCGAGGGCTACACCTTC; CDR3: CASSLLSKGGAEGYTF
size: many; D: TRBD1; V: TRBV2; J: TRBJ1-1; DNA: TGTGCCAGCAACAGGGGCTGGAACACTGAAGCTTTCTTT; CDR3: CASNRGWNTEAFF
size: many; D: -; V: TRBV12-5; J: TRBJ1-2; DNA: TGTGCTAGTGGTTTGGCCATACAGAAGGGCTTCTATGGCTACACCTTC; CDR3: CASGLAIQKGFYGYTF
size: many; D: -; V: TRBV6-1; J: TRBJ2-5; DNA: TGTGCCAGCAGTGGAGAGTCGGCAGGGTCTTGGGAGACCCAGTACTTC; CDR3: CASSGESAGSWETQYF